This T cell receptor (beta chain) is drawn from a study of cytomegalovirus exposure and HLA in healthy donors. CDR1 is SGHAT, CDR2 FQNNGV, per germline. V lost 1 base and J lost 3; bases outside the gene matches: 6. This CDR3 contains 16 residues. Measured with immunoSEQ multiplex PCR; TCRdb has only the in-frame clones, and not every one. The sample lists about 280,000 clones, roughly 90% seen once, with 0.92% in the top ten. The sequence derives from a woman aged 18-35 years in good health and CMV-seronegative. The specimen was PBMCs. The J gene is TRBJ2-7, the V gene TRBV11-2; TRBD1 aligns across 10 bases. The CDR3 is CASSLVVGTGDYEQYF. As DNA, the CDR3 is TGTGCCAGCAGCTTAGTGGTAGGGACAGGGGACTACGAGCAGTACTTC.